This TCR beta chain originates from a study of T-cell memory formation after mild COVID-19. Study as a whole: Each donor largely had its own TCR clusters. Study results and limitations: Later expanders leaned CD4+, whereas clones that contracted between day 15 and 85 were balanced CD4/CD8. Second-wave clones reaching peak frequency on day 37 lacked confirmed SARS-CoV-2 specificity.

The CDR3 totals 12 residues. Germline values: CDR1 KGHDR, CDR2 SFDVKD. V lost 5 bases and J lost 8, with 11 bases in between. A remark on this clonotype: Its antigen is as yet unknown.

After 5'RACE with constant-segment primers, TCR alpha and TCR beta cDNA libraries carrying sample barcodes and UMIs were obtained. Each CDR3 protein is one row after TCRdb ran MiXCR on the 5' RACE reads. Of some 330,000 distinct CDR3 sequences listed, around 21% are singletons. The gene calls are TRBV24-1 and TRBJ1-2; D unresolved. Material for sequencing was PBMCs or a T cell subset sorted from them (not recorded which). This TCR derives from an adult woman who had mild COVID-19 (a few samples of this study predate the infection). Cell type and time point are not known. The CDR3 region has the DNA TGTGCCACCAGTGGTTGGGTAGGGGGCTACACCTTC. Translating it yields CATSGWVGGYTF.